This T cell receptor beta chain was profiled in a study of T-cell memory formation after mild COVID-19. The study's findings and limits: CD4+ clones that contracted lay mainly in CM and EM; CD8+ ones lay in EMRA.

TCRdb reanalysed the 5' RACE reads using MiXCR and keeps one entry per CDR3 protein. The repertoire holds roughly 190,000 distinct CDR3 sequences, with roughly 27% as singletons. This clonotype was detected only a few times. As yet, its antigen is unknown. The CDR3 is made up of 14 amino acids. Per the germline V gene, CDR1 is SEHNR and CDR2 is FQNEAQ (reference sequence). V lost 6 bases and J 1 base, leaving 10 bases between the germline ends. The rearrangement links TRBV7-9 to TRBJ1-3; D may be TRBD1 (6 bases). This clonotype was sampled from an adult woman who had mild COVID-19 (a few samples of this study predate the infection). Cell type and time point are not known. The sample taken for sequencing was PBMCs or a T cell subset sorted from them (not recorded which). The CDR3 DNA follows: TGTGCCAGCAGGCCACAGGGTTCTGGAAACACCATATATTTT. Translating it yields CASRPQGSGNTIYF. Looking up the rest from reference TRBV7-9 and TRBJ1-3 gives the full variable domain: DTGVSQNPRHKITKRGQNVTFRCDPISEHNRLYWYRQTLGQGPEFLTYFQNEAQLEKSRLLSDRFSAERPKGSFSTLEIQRTEQGDSAMYLCASRPQGSGNTIYFGEGSWLTVV.